These 13 T cell receptor beta chains share one sample of origin, sequenced in a study of T cell repertoires in cytomegalovirus infection. TCRdb passed the reads through MiXCR, listing each CDR3 protein once. The sample records roughly 220,000 distinct CDR3 sequences, 38% being singletons. For these TCRs, the target antigens are not known. This specimen consisted of CD8+ T cells from cultured PBMCs, obtained from culture after CMV antigen stimulation. The source of these receptors is a human donor in good health (CMV status not recorded). Some clones in this sample may be carry-over from other donors' samples.

The J gene is TRBJ2-1, the V gene TRBV11-2; TRBD2 matches 10 bases. The V segment lost 5 bases and the J segment 3 bases; nucleotides outside the gene matches: 10. CDR1 and CDR2 (germline): SGHAT, FQNNGV. The CDR3 loop spans 17 amino acids. The CDR3 DNA follows: TGTGCCAGCAGCACAGCGGTGAGCGGGAGGGGCTACAATGAGCAGTTCTTC. This sequence encodes CASSTAVSGRGYNEQFF.

This clonotype occurred a few times. This chain connects TRBV7-8 to TRBJ2-4; D is perhaps TRBD2 (5 bases). Trimming took 0 bases from V and 2 from J, leaving 11 bases between them. The CDR3 is made up of 16 amino acids. Per germline, CDR1 SGHVS and CDR2 FQNEAQ. The CDR3 DNA follows: TGTGCCAGCAGCTTAGCAGCTCCGGGAACCAAAAACATTCAGTACTTC. Amino acid sequence: CASSLAAPGTKNIQYF.

The chain links TRBV12-3 or TRBV12-4 to TRBJ2-3; 7 nucleotides line up with TRBD2. V was pared by 7 bases and J by 2 bases, with 9 bases of the junction left unmatched. This CDR3 has 15 amino acids. Written as DNA, the CDR3 is TGTGCCAGCACCCCTAGCGGAGACTACACAGATACGCAGTATTTT. Its protein is CASTPSGDYTDTQYF.

J is TRBJ1-4 and V is TRBV6-6; 7 bases align to TRBD1. Germline CDR1 is MNHNY and CDR2 is SVGAGI (reference sequence). Unmatched junction bases numbered 7, after V lost 6 bases and J lost 6 bases. This CDR3 has 14 residues. The CDR3 spells CASRTGTAYEKLFF. CDR3 sequence (DNA): TGTGCCAGCAGGACCGGGACAGCCTATGAAAAACTGTTTTTT.

This clonotype was seen more than once but under ten times. The rearrangement uses TRBV6-4 and TRBJ1-5, with D unresolved. V was trimmed by 0 bases and J by 4 bases, leaving 7 bases between them. Germline CDR1 and CDR2: MRHNA and SNTAGT. The CDR3 is 14 residues long. The CDR3 here is CASSDSPGNQPQHF. The CDR3 DNA follows: TGTGCCAGCAGTGACTCACCGGGGAATCAGCCCCAGCATTTT.

This clonotype was recorded many times. V usage is TRBV7-3 and J usage is TRBJ2-7, with 7 bases lining up with TRBD1. Per germline, CDR1 SGHTA and CDR2 FQGTGA. After removal of 2 bases from V and 3 bases from J, the junction contained 7 bases not matched to a gene. This CDR3 has 15 amino acids. CDR3 loop: CASSLEQGEGYEQYF. In DNA, the CDR3 is TGTGCCAGCAGCTTAGAGCAGGGGGAAGGCTACGAGCAGTACTTC. Full variable domain (missing parts from reference TRBV7-3 and TRBJ2-7): GAGVSQTPSNKVTEKGKYVELRCDPISGHTALYWYRQSLGQGPEFLIYFQGTGAADDSGLPNDRFFAVRPEGSVSTLKIQRTERGDSAVYLCASSLEQGEGYEQYFGPGTRLTVT.

This clonotype turned up a few times. The V and J genes are TRBV7-6 and TRBJ2-7, with 9 bases lining up with TRBD1. There are 15 residues in the CDR3. V was pared by 5 bases and J by 2 bases, with 7 bases of the junction left unmatched. Germline V lookup: CDR1 SGHVS, CDR2 FNYEAQ. CDR3 amino acids: CASSQRQGEAYEQYF. DNA for the CDR3: TGTGCCAGCAGCCAACGACAGGGGGAGGCCTACGAGCAGTACTTC.

This clonotype was counted between two and nine times. The V and J genes are TRBV7-2 and TRBJ2-7, with TRBD2 matching 7 bases. CDR3 length equals 18 residues. CDR1 and CDR2 (germline): SGHTA, FQGNSA. V trimming: 1 base; J trimming: 2 bases; junction bases outside the gene matches: 14. The CDR3 here is CASSLGEGPSGTPYEQYF. The CDR3, as DNA: TGTGCCAGCAGCTTAGGAGAAGGGCCTAGCGGAACCCCCTACGAGCAGTACTTC. Full variable domain (missing parts from reference TRBV7-2 and TRBJ2-7): GAGVSQSPSNKVTEKGKDVELRCDPISGHTALYWYRQSLGQGLEFLIYFQGNSAPDKSGLPSDRFSAERTGGSVSTLTIQRTQQEDSAVYLCASSLGEGPSGTPYEQYFGPGTRLTVT.

V usage is TRBV7-2 and J usage is TRBJ2-1; D is uncertain. V was shortened by 0 bases and J by 15 bases, with 9 bases between the two germline ends. CDR3 size: 11 residues. Germline assignment: CDR1 SGHTA and CDR2 FQGNSA. CDR3 amino acids: CASSLANIRFF. In nucleotides, the CDR3 is TGTGCCAGCAGCTTAGCTAATATTCGGTTCTTC.

The CDR3 DNA is TGTGCCAGCAGTGAGAATAACAGGGGGCCGACTTTTCTAGCCTACGAGCAGTACTTC. This encodes CASSENNRGPTFLAYEQYF. The chain uses TRBV2 and TRBJ2-7, with 9 positions matching TRBD1. Germline CDR1 and CDR2: SNHLY and FYNNEI. The CDR3 spans 19 residues. The junction had 17 bases not matched to a gene; V was cut back by 3 bases and J by 2 bases.

On this clonotype itself: A much larger clonotype is one base distant, so this may be a read error. The chain recombines TRBV7-6 with TRBJ1-5; TRBD1 aligns across 7 bases. Germline V gives CDR1 SGHVS, CDR2 FNYEAQ. The CDR3 length is 15 residues. J lost 15 bases, V lost 4 bases, and 18 bases had no gene match. As DNA, the CDR3 is TGTGCCAGCAGCTCCGGACAGGTAATTGCCCCAACCCTGCATTTT. This translates into CASSSGQVIAPTLHF.

A few counts support this clonotype. The chain couples TRBV4-1 to TRBJ2-1; tentative D call: TRBD2 (6 bases). This CDR3 has 13 residues. CDR1 MGHRA and CDR2 YSYEKL come from the germline V gene. Trimming left V 8 bases short and J 7 bases short, with 15 bases between. CDR3 bases: TGCGCCAGCTCTCTCCCGGAGGGGAATGAGCAGTTCTTC. Encoded protein: CASSLPEGNEQFF.

This clonotype was counted many times. This chain uses TRBV20-1 with TRBJ1-4; 8 positions match TRBD1. J gave up 8 bases and V 1 base, and 9 bases lay outside the gene matches. CDR3 size: 15 residues. Germline assignment: CDR1 DFQATT and CDR2 SNEGSKA (reference sequence). CDR3 bases: TGCAGTGCTAGAGGAGCCGACAGGGGTGAAGAAAAACTGTTTTTT. It codes for CSARGADRGEEKLFF.